This record concerns one TCR beta chain sequence. Germline V gene data show CDR1 as LNHDA and CDR2 as SQIVND (reference sequence). This CDR3 contains 9 residues. Method: immunoSEQ multiplex PCR; TCRdb's copy keeps in-frame clones and lacks some. The sample lists over 65,000 clones, roughly 93% seen once, with 4.5% to 5% in the top ten. The sample is drawn from a study of siplizumab effects on memory and regulatory T cells. Sequenced sample: CD8+ T cells sorted from blood. The receptor was isolated from a human donor in good health. The gene calls are TRBV19 and TRBJ1-5; D remains ambiguous. The CDR3 here is CAGGQPQHF. In DNA, the CDR3 is TGTGCAGGTGGGCAGCCCCAGCATTTT.